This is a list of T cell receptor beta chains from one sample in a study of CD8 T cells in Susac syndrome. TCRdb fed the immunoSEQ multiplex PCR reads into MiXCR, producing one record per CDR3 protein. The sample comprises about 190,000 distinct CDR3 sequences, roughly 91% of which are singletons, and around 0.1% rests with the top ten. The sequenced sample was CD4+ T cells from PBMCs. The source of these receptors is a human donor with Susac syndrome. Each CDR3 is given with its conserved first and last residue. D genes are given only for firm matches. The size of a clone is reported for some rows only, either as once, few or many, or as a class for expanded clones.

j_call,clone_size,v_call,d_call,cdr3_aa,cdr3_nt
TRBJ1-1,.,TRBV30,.,CAWSWRGTEAFF,TGTGCCTGGAGTTGGAGAGGGACTGAAGCTTTCTTT
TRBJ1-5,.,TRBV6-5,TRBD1,CASSSGQGGQPQHF,TGTGCCAGCAGTTCGGGACAGGGAGGTCAGCCCCAGCATTTT
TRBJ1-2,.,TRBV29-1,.,CSVERWAGTNYGYTF,TGCAGCGTTGAACGTTGGGCAGGGACCAACTATGGCTACACCTTC
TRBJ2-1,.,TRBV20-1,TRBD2,CSAITGGGALLTYNEQFF,TGCAGTGCTATTACCGGCGGGGGGGCCCTTTTAACCTACAATGAGCAGTTCTTC
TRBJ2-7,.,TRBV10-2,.,CASGGTGSSYEQYF,TGCGCCAGCGGGGGAACAGGGAGCTCCTACGAGCAGTACTTC
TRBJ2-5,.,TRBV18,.,CASSPPSGKETQYF,TGTGCCAGCTCACCACCGTCTGGGAAGGAGACCCAGTACTTC
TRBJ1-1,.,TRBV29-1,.,CSVVRPLDTEAFF,TGCAGCGTTGTTCGCCCGTTGGACACTGAAGCTTTCTTT
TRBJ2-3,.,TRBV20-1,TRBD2,CSASSGRATDTQYF,TGCAGTGCAAGTAGCGGGAGGGCCACAGATACGCAGTATTTT
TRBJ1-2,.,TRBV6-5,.,CASRRDSNYGYTF,TGTGCCAGCAGGAGAGACAGCAACTATGGCTACACCTTC
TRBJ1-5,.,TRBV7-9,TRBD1,CASSSSTGENQPQHF,TGTGCCAGCAGCTCCTCGACAGGGGAGAATCAGCCCCAGCATTTT
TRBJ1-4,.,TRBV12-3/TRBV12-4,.,CASSQGEGGEKLFF,TGTGCCAGCAGTCAGGGAGAGGGGGGTGAAAAACTGTTTTTT
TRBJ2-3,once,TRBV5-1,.,CASSLAGGAYTQYF,TGCGCCAGCAGCTTGGCCGGGGGAGCTTATACGCAGTATTTT
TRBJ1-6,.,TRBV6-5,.,CASSFAGGNSPLHF,TGTGCCAGCAGTTTCGCGGGGGGTAATTCACCCCTCCACTTT
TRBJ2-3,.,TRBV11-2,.,CASSLDVPRRGKPRNTDTQYF,TGTGCCAGCAGCTTAGATGTGCCCCGCAGGGGAAAACCACGAAACACAGATACGCAGTATTTT
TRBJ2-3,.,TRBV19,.,CASSISWGEGTDTQYF,TGTGCCAGTAGTATAAGTTGGGGGGAAGGCACAGATACGCAGTATTTT
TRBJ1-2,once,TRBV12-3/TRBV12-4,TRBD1,CASKQGADYGYTF,TGTGCCAGCAAACAGGGGGCTGACTATGGCTACACCTTC
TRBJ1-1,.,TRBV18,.,CASSRVSGTEAFF,TGTGCCAGCTCAAGAGTGTCGGGTACTGAAGCTTTCTTT
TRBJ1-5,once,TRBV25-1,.,CASSEIGLGQPQHF,TGTGCCAGCAGTGAAATCGGCCTGGGACAGCCCCAGCATTTT
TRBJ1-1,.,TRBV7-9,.,CASSLGGKEAFF,TGTGCCAGCAGCTTAGGGGGTAAGGAAGCTTTCTTT
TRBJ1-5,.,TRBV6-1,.,CASSEGGELGQPQHF,TGTGCCAGCAGTGAGGGAGGGGAGTTGGGTCAGCCCCAGCATTTT
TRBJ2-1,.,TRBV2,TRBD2,CASRLKAGGLHRFF,TGTGCCAGCAGACTCAAAGCGGGAGGGCTTCACCGGTTCTTC
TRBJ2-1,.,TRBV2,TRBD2,CASRAGVGNEQFF,TGTGCCAGCCGGGCGGGGGTGGGTAATGAGCAGTTCTTC
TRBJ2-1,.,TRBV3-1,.,CASSQDAASNEQFF,TGTGCCAGCAGCCAAGATGCGGCTAGCAATGAGCAGTTCTTC
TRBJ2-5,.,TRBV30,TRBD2,CAWAFSGGRETQYF,TGTGCCTGGGCATTTAGCGGGGGAAGGGAGACCCAGTACTTC
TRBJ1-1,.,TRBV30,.,CAWKRGAPNTEAFF,TGTGCCTGGAAGAGGGGGGCCCCGAACACTGAAGCTTTCTTT
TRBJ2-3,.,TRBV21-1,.,CASSKGKGPGRTDTQYF,TGTGCCAGCAGCAAAGGGAAAGGACCAGGTCGCACAGATACGCAGTATTTT
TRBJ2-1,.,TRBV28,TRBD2,CASRVAGGFEQFF,TGTGCCAGCAGGGTAGCGGGAGGGTTTGAGCAGTTCTTC
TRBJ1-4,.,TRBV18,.,CASSLLLGAANEKLFF,TGTGCCAGCTCCCTTCTCTTGGGGGCGGCTAATGAAAAACTGTTTTTT
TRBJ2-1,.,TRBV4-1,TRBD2,CASRHNINSGGMNEQFF,TGCGCCAGCCGCCATAACATAAATAGCGGGGGGATGAATGAGCAGTTCTTC
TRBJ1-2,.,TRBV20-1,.,CSARDSSLYTF,TGCAGTGCTAGAGATTCTTCCCTTTACACCTTC
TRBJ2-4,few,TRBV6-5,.,CASSYSSDRLQYF,TGTGCCAGCAGTTACTCCTCCGACCGACTTCAGTACTTC
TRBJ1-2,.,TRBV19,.,CAGWRDAAPNGYTF,TGTGCCGGGTGGCGGGACGCGGCGCCTAACGGCTACACCTTC
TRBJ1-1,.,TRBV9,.,CASSVQGRLTEAFF,TGTGCCAGCAGCGTACAGGGGCGGTTAACTGAAGCTTTCTTT
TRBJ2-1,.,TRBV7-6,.,CASSDSFGTENNEQFF,TGTGCCAGCAGCGACTCTTTTGGTACAGAAAACAATGAGCAGTTCTTC
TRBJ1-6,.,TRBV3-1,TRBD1,CASSRLDRADSPLHF,TGTGCCAGCAGCAGACTCGACAGGGCGGATTCACCCCTCCACTTT
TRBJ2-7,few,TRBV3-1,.,CASSQETGSREFHEQYF,TGTGCCAGCAGCCAAGAAACGGGCTCTCGGGAGTTCCACGAGCAGTACTTC
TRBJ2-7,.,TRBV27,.,CASSTRNPRTEEQYF,TGTGCCAGCAGTACAAGAAACCCTCGGACAGAAGAGCAGTACTTC
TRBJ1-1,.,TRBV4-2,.,CASMGSMNTEAFF,TGTGCCAGCATGGGTAGCATGAACACTGAAGCTTTCTTT
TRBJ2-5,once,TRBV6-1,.,CASRLRGAETQYF,TGTGCCAGCAGGCTAAGGGGGGCGGAGACCCAGTACTTC
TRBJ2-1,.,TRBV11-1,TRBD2,CASSLILAALGNEQFF,TGTGCCAGCAGCCTAATACTAGCGGCGCTGGGGAATGAGCAGTTCTTC